The sequence of this T cell receptor beta chain was determined in a study of blood T cell repertoires in COVID-19. Study in general: In Cohort 3, a recovered donor had either two negative PCRs, clearance, or symptom resolution. From T cells, B-cell-depleted T cells, or PBMCs came the material, which was cDNA or gDNA.

Ages ranged from roughly 18 to 100 years, with residence in fewer than 25 US areas. Per the authors' pipeline: For nucleated cells, counts were estimated from reference gene primer amplification. The table came from immunoSEQ multiplex PCR; TCRdb's copy has only in-frame clones and leaves some out. V and J calls and clone size are as listed in that table; D and trimming were resolved from the DNA. The table lists about 400,000 clones, over 75% of them singletons. Germline CDR1 and CDR2: KGHDR and SFDVKD. The length of the CDR3 is 14 residues. Unmatched junction bases numbered 8, after V lost 6 bases and J lost 7 bases.

This clonotype originated in a man aged 35-49 years in a cohort exposed to, infected with or recovered from COVID-19 (not recorded which). The genes are TRBV24-1 and TRBJ2-1; 7 nucleotides line up with TRBD2. Sequenced material: PBMCs or T cells enriched from blood (not recorded which). The CDR3: CATSYAAGLNEQFF. The DNA of the CDR3 is TGTGCCACCAGTTATGCAGCGGGATTGAATGAGCAGTTCTTC.